This is a list of T cell receptor beta chains from one sample in a study of CD8+CD57+ T cells in acquired aplastic anemia. Via MiXCR, TCRdb re-called the reads, giving one row per CDR3 protein. The sample holds about 54,000 distinct CDR3 sequences, just over 55% seen once. Sequenced material: sorted CD4+, CD8+, or CD8+CD57+ T cells (not recorded which) from PBMCs. The receptors stem from a human donor with aplastic anemia. Each CDR3 is given with its conserved first and last residue. The order of the fields is clone size, J gene, D gene, V gene, CDR3 DNA, CDR3 protein. A D gene is named only where the DNA matches it firmly. Rows give clone size only sometimes, using once, few, many, or a class for an expanded clone.

many	TRBJ1-1	NA	TRBV13	TGTGCCAGCAGCTTAGGGCTACCCGACGGAAAGAACACTGAAGCTTTCTTT	CASSLGLPDGKNTEAFF
NA	TRBJ2-5	NA	TRBV7-9	TGTGCCAGCAGCGATTACGTGATGTACCAAGAGACCCAGTACTTC	CASSDYVMYQETQYF
many	TRBJ1-1	NA	TRBV15	TGTGCCACCAGCAGAGATTTCAGGGGCTCAGACACTGAAGCTTTCTTT	CATSRDFRGSDTEAFF
NA	TRBJ1-1	NA	TRBV2	TGTGCCAGCAGTCCCCCTTCGAACACTGAAGCTTTCTTT	CASSPPSNTEAFF
NA	TRBJ2-1	NA	TRBV20-1	TGCAGTGCTAGGGCAGGGCTCGATGAGCAGTTCTTC	CSARAGLDEQFF
many	TRBJ2-5	TRBD1	TRBV5-6	TGTGCCAGCAGCTTGCGACAGGGCTACGTGACCCAGTACTTC	CASSLRQGYVTQYF
NA	TRBJ2-7	NA	TRBV7-8	TGTGCCAGCAGCTTAGTTTCGGGGGCCGAGCAGTACTTC	CASSLVSGAEQYF
NA	TRBJ2-5	TRBD2	TRBV2	TGCGCCAGCAGTTTGGAACTAGCGGGGACTACACAAGAGACCCAGTACTTC	CASSLELAGTTQETQYF
many	TRBJ1-1	TRBD1	TRBV12-3/TRBV12-4	TGTGCCAGCAGTTTAACGGCAGGGGGTAACACTGAAGCTTTCTTT	CASSLTAGGNTEAFF
NA	TRBJ1-1	TRBD1	TRBV7-6	TGTGCCAGCAGCTCGCAGGGGGCAAGAACTGAAGCTTTCTTT	CASSSQGARTEAFF
NA	TRBJ1-5	TRBD1	TRBV25-1	TGTGCCAGCAGTGACGGGACAGGGGGCGATCAGCCCCAGCATTTT	CASSDGTGGDQPQHF
medium-sized	TRBJ1-2	NA	TRBV25-1	TGTGCCAGCAGAACCGTCTATGGCTACACCTTC	CASRTVYGYTF
once	TRBJ2-1	TRBD2	TRBV7-9	TGTGCCAGTCAGGCGGCGGGAGGTCGGGGCTACAATGAGCAGTTCTTC	CASQAAGGRGYNEQFF
many	TRBJ1-1	NA	TRBV28	TGTGCCAGCAGCCTGGGTGCAGGGCGATGGACTGAAGCTTTCTTT	CASSLGAGRWTEAFF
NA	TRBJ2-5	TRBD1	TRBV7-7	TGTGCCAGCAGCCTCAGGGGGCAAGTCGGGCAAGAGACCCAGTACTTC	CASSLRGQVGQETQYF
NA	TRBJ2-1	TRBD1	TRBV10-3	TGTGCCATCAGTGATTCGGGTGGGACAGGCTACAATGAGCAGTTCTTC	CAISDSGGTGYNEQFF
NA	TRBJ1-2	NA	TRBV9	TGTGCCAGCAGCGTCGAGGGGCATGGCTACACCTTC	CASSVEGHGYTF
many	TRBJ2-6	NA	TRBV20-1	TGCAGTGCTAGAGATCTCGCGGGAACCGGGGCCAACGTCCTGACTTTC	CSARDLAGTGANVLTF
NA	TRBJ2-1	TRBD2	TRBV20-1	TGCAGTGCTAGAAGTCTAGCGGGGAATGAGCAGTTCTTC	CSARSLAGNEQFF
many	TRBJ2-7	NA	TRBV12-3/TRBV12-4	TGTGCCAGCAGTTCCGGGACTTCTACCTACGAGCAGTACTTC	CASSSGTSTYEQYF
NA	TRBJ2-1	NA	TRBV5-1	TGCGCCAGCAGCGACTCCTACAATGAGCAGTTCTTC	CASSDSYNEQFF
many	TRBJ1-2	NA	TRBV11-1	TGTGCCAGCAGCTTAGTTTTGGCGGACACCACCTTC	CASSLVLADTTF
NA	TRBJ2-7	NA	TRBV2	TGTGCCAGCAGTGAAAACCGAGTTTCCTACGAGCAGTACTTC	CASSENRVSYEQYF
NA	TRBJ1-5	TRBD1	TRBV20-1	TGCAGTGCTAACCTTGAGGGGGCGAGTCAGCCCCAGCATTTT	CSANLEGASQPQHF
many	TRBJ1-1	NA	TRBV7-9	TGTGCCAGCAGCTTACTGAACACTGAAGCTTTCTTT	CASSLLNTEAFF
many	TRBJ2-7	NA	TRBV5-6	TGTGCCAGCAGCTTGGGGGCGTCAGGGGGGCTCTACGAGCAGTACTTC	CASSLGASGGLYEQYF
few	TRBJ1-2	TRBD1	TRBV25-1	TGTGCCAGCAGTGAATATCCCGACAGGGAGGATGGCTACACCTTC	CASSEYPDREDGYTF
many	TRBJ2-3	TRBD2	TRBV7-9	TGTGCCAGCAGCCCGGGGGGGGCAGATACGCAGTATTTT	CASSPGGADTQYF
NA	TRBJ2-7	TRBD1	TRBV6-5	TGTGCCAGCAGTTACGACCGGGACAGCCACACCTACGAGCAGTACTTC	CASSYDRDSHTYEQYF
NA	TRBJ1-1	NA	TRBV2	TGTGCCAGCAGTGATGGCGGGGTAGCTGAAGCTTTCTTT	CASSDGGVAEAFF
many	TRBJ2-7	NA	TRBV28	TGTGCCAGCAGTTGGGCCGTTTCCACCTACGAGCAGTACTTC	CASSWAVSTYEQYF
few	TRBJ2-5	NA	TRBV9	TGTGCCAGCAGCGCGTCAGGGAGGGAGACCCAGTACTTC	CASSASGRETQYF
NA	TRBJ1-1	TRBD1	TRBV12-3/TRBV12-4	TGTGCCAGCAGTTTATGGGACAGGGGAAGCACTGAAGCTTTCTTT	CASSLWDRGSTEAFF
NA	TRBJ1-1	NA	TRBV25-1	TGTGCCAGCAGTGAAAAGTTTGGCACTGAAGCTTTCTTT	CASSEKFGTEAFF
NA	TRBJ2-3	NA	TRBV29-1	TGCAGCGTTGTGGTCAGCACAGATACGCAGTATTTT	CSVVVSTDTQYF
many	TRBJ2-3	NA	TRBV2	TGTGCCAGCAGTGAAGAGGGCACAGATACGCAGTATTTT	CASSEEGTDTQYF
NA	TRBJ2-3	TRBD1	TRBV10-3	TGTGCCACCGGACAGGGGGATAGCACAGATACGCAGTATTTT	CATGQGDSTDTQYF
many	TRBJ1-5	TRBD1	TRBV2	TGTGCCAGCAGACAAGGCGGGACAGATAATCAGCCCCAGCATTTT	CASRQGGTDNQPQHF
few	TRBJ1-1	TRBD1	TRBV30	TGTGCCTGGTATGGACAGGGCTTGACTGAAGCTTTCTTT	CAWYGQGLTEAFF
NA	TRBJ2-7	TRBD1	TRBV24-1	TGTGCCACCGGGACAGGAACTATCTACGAGCAGTACTTC	CATGTGTIYEQYF
few	TRBJ2-3	TRBD2	TRBV6-5	TGTGCCAGCAGTTACTCCGCGGGGGGTACAAAGGATACGCAGTATTTT	CASSYSAGGTKDTQYF
many	TRBJ1-4	TRBD1	TRBV4-1	TGCGCCAGCAGCCAAGTGACAGGGGGCGCGGGAACTAATGAAAAACTGTTTTTT	CASSQVTGGAGTNEKLFF
NA	TRBJ1-1	NA	TRBV29-1	TGCAGCGTTGGGGGCTCAGGGAGAACTGAAGCTTTCTTT	CSVGGSGRTEAFF
NA	TRBJ2-1	NA	TRBV5-1	TGCGCCAGCAGCTTGGGCAGGAGCGAGAATGAGCAGTTCTTC	CASSLGRSENEQFF
few	TRBJ2-5	TRBD2	TRBV10-3	TGTGCCATCAGTGAAAGCGGGGAGTCCCAAGAGACCCAGTACTTC	CAISESGESQETQYF
NA	TRBJ2-6	NA	TRBV24-1	TGTGCCACCAGTACGGGGGGGGCCAACGTCCTGACTTTC	CATSTGGANVLTF
few	TRBJ1-2	NA	TRBV19	TGTGCCACACGGACGGTTGAGAACTATGGCTACACCTTC	CATRTVENYGYTF
many	TRBJ1-5	NA	TRBV16	TGTGCCAGCAGCGCGGGGGGGTCCCAGCATTTT	CASSAGGSQHF
NA	TRBJ2-3	TRBD2	TRBV12-3/TRBV12-4	TGTGCCAGCAACCCTTCTAGCGGGGGGATCACAGATACGCAGTATTTT	CASNPSSGGITDTQYF
few	TRBJ2-1	TRBD1	TRBV27	TGTGCCAGCAGTTCCCTCACAGGGGTGAATGAGCAGTTCTTC	CASSSLTGVNEQFF
once	TRBJ1-2	TRBD1	TRBV25-1	TGTGCCAGCAGTACAGCCGGGACAGGGGGCGGCTACACCTTC	CASSTAGTGGGYTF
NA	TRBJ2-3	TRBD1	TRBV15	TGTGCCACCAGCTCCGGACAGGGGAAGACAGATACGCAGTATTTT	CATSSGQGKTDTQYF
many	TRBJ1-1	NA	TRBV4-1	TGCGCCAGCAGCCAAGTTCGGGGGAACACTGAAGCTTTCTTT	CASSQVRGNTEAFF
NA	TRBJ1-1	TRBD1	TRBV25-1	TGTGCCAGCAGTGACGTCAGGGGGAGCACTGAAGCTTTCTTT	CASSDVRGSTEAFF